This entry describes one T cell receptor beta chain. Its antigen remains undetermined. Qualities for individual bases were not recorded, and no much larger clone is one base off. This entry comes from a study of T cells in localized non-small cell lung cancer (TCRdb year 2020). About the study as a whole: T cell repertoires of approximately 250 early-stage NSCLC patients were analyzed, with tumors being compared against uninvolved tumor-adjacent lungs. The cohort consisted of approximately 240 treatment-naive NSCLC patients whose localized lung tumors had been resected. The mean age of the NSCLC patients was about 70 years, with approximately 130 men and around 100 women. What the work shows at the level of the full study, not this receptor alone: Uninvolved tumor-adjacent lung showed the highest T cell clonality, higher than tumor, which suggests more focused antigenic responses in the uninvolved tumor-adjacent lung. Longer overall survival was associated with higher T cell density in blood, whereas shorter survival was associated with higher clonality in adjacent lung. Because of the exploratory design, TCR variables were selected using unadjusted p-values without false-discovery rate correction. Because multi-region sequencing of the tumors was not done, intratumor heterogeneity could not be ruled out. A median of roughly 60 of the top 100 tumor clones were detected in paired uninvolved adjacent lung, and 28 of these tumor clones were also found among the top 100 clones of the paired uninvolved adjacent lung.

TCR beta CDR3 regions were sequenced from DNA using the immunoSEQ Assay. As for the authors' bioinformatics: T cell density was computed as TCR beta template counts normalized to usable DNA estimated by amplifying housekeeping genes. Richness was estimated with the preseqR package, extrapolating to 400,000 templates for PBMC samples and 120,000 templates for tissue samples. Clonality was taken to be one minus Pielou's evenness. Tissue-enriched TCRs were identified by differential abundance testing using productive amino-acid clonotypes, minimum total count 5 and alpha 0.1. The Jaccard Index and the Morisita Overlap Index were used to measure repertoire overlap between compartments. GLIPH clustered TCR beta CDR3s with public tetramer-defined viral CDR3s; viral motifs required at least three viral sequences plus V-gene enrichment. TCRdb mirrors the immuneACCESS table, restricted to in-frame sequences. Some clones are absent from its copies; in checked studies, under half trace to an unresolved V gene, and the reason for the others is unknown. The V and J calls and the clone size are those of that table, but D and trimming were determined from the DNA. Across this sample there are tens of thousands of clones, with roughly 87% seen only once. The ten largest account for 15% of the sample.

V and J are trimmed by 6 bases and 3 bases, and the gene matches miss 4 bases of the junction. CDR1 and CDR2 (SNHLY, FYNNEI) derive from the germline V gene. Measured from the cysteine to the phenylalanine, the CDR3 is 13 residues long. The only DNA kept is the CDR3, 39 bases in frame from the first base. At diagnosis, tumor, uninvolved tumor-adjacent lung and peripheral blood were collected and then preserved as a mix of FFPE and fresh-frozen material. Blood samples were analyzed as peripheral blood mononuclear cells for TCR repertoire profiling. Specimen: peripheral blood, collected before any cancer treatment. The receptor was isolated from a man aged 35-75 years with stage I squamous cell lung carcinoma. This chain is built from TRBV2 and TRBJ1-2; 7 middle bases align to TRBD1. The CDR3 has the sequence CASSWDSYYGYTF. The DNA reads as follows: TGTGCCAGCAGCTGGGACAGTTACTATGGCTACACCTTC.